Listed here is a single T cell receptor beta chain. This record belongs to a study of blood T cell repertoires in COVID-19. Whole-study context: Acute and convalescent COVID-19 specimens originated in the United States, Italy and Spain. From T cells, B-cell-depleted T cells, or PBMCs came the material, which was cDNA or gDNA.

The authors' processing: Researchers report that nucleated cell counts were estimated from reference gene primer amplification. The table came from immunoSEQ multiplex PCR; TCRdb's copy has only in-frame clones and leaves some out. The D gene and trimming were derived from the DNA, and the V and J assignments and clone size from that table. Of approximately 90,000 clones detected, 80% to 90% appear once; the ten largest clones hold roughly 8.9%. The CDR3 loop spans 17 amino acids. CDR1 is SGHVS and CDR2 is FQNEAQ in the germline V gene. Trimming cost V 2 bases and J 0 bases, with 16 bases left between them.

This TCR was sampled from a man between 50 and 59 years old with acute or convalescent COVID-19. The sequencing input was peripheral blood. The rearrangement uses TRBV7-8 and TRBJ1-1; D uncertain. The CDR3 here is CASSLPMLAGVNTEAFF. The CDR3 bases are TGTGCCAGCAGCTTACCGATGTTGGCGGGAGTGAACACTGAAGCTTTCTTT.